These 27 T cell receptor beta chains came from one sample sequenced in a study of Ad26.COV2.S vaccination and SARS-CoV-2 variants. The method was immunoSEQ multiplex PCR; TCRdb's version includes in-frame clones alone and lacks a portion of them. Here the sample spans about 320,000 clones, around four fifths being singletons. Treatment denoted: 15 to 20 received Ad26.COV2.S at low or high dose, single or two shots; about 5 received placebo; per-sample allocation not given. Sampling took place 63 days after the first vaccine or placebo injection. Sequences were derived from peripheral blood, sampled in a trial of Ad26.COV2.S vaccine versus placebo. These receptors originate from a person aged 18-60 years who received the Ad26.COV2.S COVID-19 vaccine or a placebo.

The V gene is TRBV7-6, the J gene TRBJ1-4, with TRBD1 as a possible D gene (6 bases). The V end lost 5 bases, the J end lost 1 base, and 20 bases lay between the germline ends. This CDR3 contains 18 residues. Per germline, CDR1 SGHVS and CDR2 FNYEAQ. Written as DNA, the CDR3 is TGTGCCAGCAGCCTCGTGTCTGGGGGCGGGGGAACTAATGAAAAACTGTTTTTT. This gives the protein CASSLVSGGGGTNEKLFF.

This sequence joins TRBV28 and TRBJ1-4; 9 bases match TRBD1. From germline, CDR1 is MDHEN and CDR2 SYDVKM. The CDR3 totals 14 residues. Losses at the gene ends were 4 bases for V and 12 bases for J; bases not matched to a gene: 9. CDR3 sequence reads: CASSSPGTGLELFF. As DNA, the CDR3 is TGTGCCAGCAGTTCCCCCGGGACAGGGCTGGAACTGTTTTTT.

CDR3 nucleotides: TGTGCCATCAGCGATAACCTCCTGGCGGGCAATCAGCCCCAGCATTTT. This gives the protein CAISDNLLAGNQPQHF. V gene TRBV10-3 combines with J gene TRBJ1-5; no clear D. CDR1 ENHRY and CDR2 SYGVKD come from the germline V gene. Trimming stripped 6 bases from V and 2 bases from J, with 17 bases between. This CDR3 spans 16 amino acids.

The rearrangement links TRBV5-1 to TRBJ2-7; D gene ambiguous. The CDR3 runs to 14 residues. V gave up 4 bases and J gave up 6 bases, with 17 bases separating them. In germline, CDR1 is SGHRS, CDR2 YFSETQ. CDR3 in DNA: TGCGCCAGCAGCCCCGGCCTAGTTTTCTCCGAGCAGTACTTC. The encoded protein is CASSPGLVFSEQYF.

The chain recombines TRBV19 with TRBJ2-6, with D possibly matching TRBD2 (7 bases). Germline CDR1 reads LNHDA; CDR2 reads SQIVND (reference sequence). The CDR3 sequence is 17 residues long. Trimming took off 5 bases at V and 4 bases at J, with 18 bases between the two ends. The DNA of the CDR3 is TGTGCCAGTAGTCCCTTAAGGGGGGGGTACGGGGCCAACGTCCTGACTTTC. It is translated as CASSPLRGGYGANVLTF. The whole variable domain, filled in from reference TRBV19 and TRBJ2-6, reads DGGITQSPKYLFRKEGQNVTLSCEQNLNHDAMYWYRQDPGQGLRLIYYSQIVNDFQKGDIAEGYSVSREKKESFPLTVTSAQKNPTAFYLCASSPLRGGYGANVLTFGAGSRLTVL.

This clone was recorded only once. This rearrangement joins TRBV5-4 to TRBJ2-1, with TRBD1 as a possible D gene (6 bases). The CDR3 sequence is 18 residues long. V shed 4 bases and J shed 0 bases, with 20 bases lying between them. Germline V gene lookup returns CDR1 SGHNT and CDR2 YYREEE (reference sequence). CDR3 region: CASSDSQQGPSSYNEQFF. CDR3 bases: TGTGCCAGCAGCGACAGCCAACAGGGACCGAGCTCCTACAATGAGCAGTTCTTC.

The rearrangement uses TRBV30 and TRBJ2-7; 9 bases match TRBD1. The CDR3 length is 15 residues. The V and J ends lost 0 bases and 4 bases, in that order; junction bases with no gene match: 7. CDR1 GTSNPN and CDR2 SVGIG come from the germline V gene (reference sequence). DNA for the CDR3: TGTGCCTGGAGTGTATCATACAGGGGGCTTTACGAGCAGTACTTC. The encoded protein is CAWSVSYRGLYEQYF.

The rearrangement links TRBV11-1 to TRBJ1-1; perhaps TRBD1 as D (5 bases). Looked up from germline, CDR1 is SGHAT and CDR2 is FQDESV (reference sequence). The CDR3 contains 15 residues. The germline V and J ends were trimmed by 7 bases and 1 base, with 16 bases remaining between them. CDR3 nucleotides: TGTGCCAGCACCTTGGACGGGGGGTGGAACACTGAAGCTTTCTTT. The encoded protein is CASTLDGGWNTEAFF.

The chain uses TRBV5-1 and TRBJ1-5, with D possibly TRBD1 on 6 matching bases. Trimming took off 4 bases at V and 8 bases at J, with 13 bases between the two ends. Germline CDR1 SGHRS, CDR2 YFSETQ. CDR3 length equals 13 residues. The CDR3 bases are TGCGCCAGCAGCGCGACAGGAGCGAAGCCCCAGCATTTT. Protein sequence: CASSATGAKPQHF.

The CDR3 protein is CASSPVRGPWDEQFF. CDR3 sequence (DNA): TGTGCCAGCAGCCCCGTCCGGGGGCCATGGGATGAGCAGTTCTTC. The chain carries TRBV7-3 and TRBJ2-1; either TRBD1 or TRBD2 may supply D (6 bases each). The CDR3 runs 15 residues. The germline gives CDR1 SGHTA, CDR2 FQGTGA. Trimming shortened V by 5 bases and J by 8 bases, and 19 bases separated the two germline ends.

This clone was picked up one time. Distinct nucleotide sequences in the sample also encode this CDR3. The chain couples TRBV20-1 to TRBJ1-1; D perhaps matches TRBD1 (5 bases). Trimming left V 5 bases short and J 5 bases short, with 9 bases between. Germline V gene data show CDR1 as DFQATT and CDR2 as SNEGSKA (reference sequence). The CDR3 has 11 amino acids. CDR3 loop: CSASGPTEAFF. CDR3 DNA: TGCAGTGCTTCAGGGCCTACTGAAGCTTTCTTT.

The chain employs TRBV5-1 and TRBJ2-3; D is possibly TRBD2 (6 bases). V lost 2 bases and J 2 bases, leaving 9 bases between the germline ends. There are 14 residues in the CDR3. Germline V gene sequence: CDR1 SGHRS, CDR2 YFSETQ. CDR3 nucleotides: TGCGCCAGCAGCTTCCGACTAGACACAGATACGCAGTATTTT. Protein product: CASSFRLDTDTQYF.

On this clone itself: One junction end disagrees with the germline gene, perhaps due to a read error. CDR3 in amino acids: CARSRRGGRGTGELFF. CDR3 in DNA: TGCGCCCGCAGTCGGCGGGGGGGCAGGGGCACCGGGGAGCTGTTTTTT. This chain uses TRBV28 with TRBJ2-2, with 9 bases aligning to TRBD2. Germline assignment: CDR1 MDHEN and CDR2 SYDVKM. The CDR3 sequence is 16 residues long.

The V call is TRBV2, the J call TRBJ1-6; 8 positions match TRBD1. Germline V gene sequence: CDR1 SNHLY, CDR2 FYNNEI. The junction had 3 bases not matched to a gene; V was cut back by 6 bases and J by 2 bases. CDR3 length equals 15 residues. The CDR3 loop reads CASRAQGAYNSPLHF. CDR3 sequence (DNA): TGTGCCAGCAGGGCACAGGGGGCCTATAATTCACCCCTCCACTTT. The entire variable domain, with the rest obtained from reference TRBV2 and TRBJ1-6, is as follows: EPEVTQTPSHQVTQMGQEVILRCVPISNHLYFYWYRQILGQKVEFLVSFYNNEISEKSEIFDDQFSVERPDGSNFTLKIRSTKLEDSAMYFCASRAQGAYNSPLHFGNGTRLTVT.

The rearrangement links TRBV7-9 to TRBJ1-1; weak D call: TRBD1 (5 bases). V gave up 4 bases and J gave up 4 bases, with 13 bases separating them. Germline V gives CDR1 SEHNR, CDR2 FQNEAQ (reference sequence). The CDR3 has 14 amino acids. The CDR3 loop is CASSSPGRVTEAFF. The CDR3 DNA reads TGTGCCAGCAGCTCACCGGGGCGGGTCACTGAAGCTTTCTTT. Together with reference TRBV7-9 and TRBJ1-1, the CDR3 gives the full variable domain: DTGVSQNPRHKITKRGQNVTFRCDPISEHNRLYWYRQTLGQGPEFLTYFQNEAQLEKSRLLSDRFSAERPKGSFSTLEIQRTEQGDSAMYLCASSSPGRVTEAFFGQGTRLTVV.

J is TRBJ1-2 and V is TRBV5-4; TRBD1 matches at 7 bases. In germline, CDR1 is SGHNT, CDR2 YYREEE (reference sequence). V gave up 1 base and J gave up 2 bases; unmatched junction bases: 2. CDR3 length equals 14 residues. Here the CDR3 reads CASSLQGVNYGYTF. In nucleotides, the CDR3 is TGTGCCAGCAGCTTGCAGGGGGTAAACTATGGCTACACCTTC.

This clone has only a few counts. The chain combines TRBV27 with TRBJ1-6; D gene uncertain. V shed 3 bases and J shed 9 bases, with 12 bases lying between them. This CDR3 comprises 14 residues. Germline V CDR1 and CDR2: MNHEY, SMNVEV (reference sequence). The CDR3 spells CASSLGLNTSPLHF. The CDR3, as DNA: TGTGCCAGCAGTTTGGGCCTCAACACTTCACCCCTCCACTTT.

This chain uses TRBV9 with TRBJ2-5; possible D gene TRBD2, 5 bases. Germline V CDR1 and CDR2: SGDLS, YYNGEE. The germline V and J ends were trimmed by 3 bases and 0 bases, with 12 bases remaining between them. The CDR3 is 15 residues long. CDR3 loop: CASSETGFYQETQYF. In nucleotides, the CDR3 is TGTGCCAGCAGCGAGACGGGGTTTTACCAAGAGACCCAGTACTTC.

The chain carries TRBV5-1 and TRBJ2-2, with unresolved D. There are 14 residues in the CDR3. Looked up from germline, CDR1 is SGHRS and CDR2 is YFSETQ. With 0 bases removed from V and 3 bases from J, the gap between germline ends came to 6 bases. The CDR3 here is CASSLEPYTGELFF. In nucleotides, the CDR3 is TGCGCCAGCAGCTTGGAACCCTACACCGGGGAGCTGTTTTTT.

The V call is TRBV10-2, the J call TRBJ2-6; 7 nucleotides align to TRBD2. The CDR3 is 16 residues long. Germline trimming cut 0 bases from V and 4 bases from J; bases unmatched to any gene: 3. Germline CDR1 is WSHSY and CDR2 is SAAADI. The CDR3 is CASSESGGLGANVLTF. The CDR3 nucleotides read TGCGCCAGCAGTGAGTCGGGAGGGTTGGGGGCCAACGTCCTGACTTTC.

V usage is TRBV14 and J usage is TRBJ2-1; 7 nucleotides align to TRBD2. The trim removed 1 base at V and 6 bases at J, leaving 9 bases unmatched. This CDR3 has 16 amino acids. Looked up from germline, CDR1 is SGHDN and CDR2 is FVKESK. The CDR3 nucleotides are TGTGCCAGCAGCCAAGTGCGGGGGTCAGGAGTCAATGAGCAGTTCTTC. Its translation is CASSQVRGSGVNEQFF.

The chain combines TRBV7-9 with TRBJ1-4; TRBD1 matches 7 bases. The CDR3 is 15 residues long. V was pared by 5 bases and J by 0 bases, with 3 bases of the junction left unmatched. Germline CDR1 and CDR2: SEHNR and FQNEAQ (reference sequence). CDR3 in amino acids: CASSPGTATNEKLFF. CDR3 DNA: TGTGCCAGCAGCCCAGGGACAGCAACTAATGAAAAACTGTTTTTT.

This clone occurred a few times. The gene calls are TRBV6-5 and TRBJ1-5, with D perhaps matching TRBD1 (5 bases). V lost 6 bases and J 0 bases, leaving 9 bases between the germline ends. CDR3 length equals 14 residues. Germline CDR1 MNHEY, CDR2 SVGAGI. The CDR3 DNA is TGTGCCAGCAGCTACGACAGTAGCAATCAGCCCCAGCATTTT. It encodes CASSYDSSNQPQHF.

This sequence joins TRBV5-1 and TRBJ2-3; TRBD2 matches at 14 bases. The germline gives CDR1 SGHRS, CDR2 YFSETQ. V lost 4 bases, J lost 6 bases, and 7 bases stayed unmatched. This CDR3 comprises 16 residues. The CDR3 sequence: CASSGLAGGSADTQYF. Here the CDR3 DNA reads TGCGCCAGCAGCGGACTAGCGGGGGGATCGGCGGATACGCAGTATTTT.

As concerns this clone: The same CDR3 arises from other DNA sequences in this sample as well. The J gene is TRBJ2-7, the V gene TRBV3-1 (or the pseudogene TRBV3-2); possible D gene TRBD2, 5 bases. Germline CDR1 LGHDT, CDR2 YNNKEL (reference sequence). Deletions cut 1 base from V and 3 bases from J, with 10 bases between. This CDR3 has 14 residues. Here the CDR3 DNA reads TGTGCCAGCAGCCAAGGAGGAGGTAGCTACGAGCAGTACTTC. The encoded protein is CASSQGGGSYEQYF.

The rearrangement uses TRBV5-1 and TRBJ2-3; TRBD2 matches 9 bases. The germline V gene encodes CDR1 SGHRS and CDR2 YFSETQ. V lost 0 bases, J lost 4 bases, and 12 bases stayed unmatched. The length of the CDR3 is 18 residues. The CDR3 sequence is CASSLVAGGRPGADTQYF. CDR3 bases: TGCGCCAGCAGCTTGGTGGCGGGGGGGCGGCCGGGCGCAGATACGCAGTATTTT.

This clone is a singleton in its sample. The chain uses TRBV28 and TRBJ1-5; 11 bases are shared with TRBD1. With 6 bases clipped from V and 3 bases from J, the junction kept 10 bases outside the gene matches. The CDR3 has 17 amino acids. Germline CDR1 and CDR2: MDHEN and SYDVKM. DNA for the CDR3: TGTGCCAGCAGCCGCCGACCGGGACAGGGGGACAATCAGCCCCAGCATTTT. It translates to CASSRRPGQGDNQPQHF.